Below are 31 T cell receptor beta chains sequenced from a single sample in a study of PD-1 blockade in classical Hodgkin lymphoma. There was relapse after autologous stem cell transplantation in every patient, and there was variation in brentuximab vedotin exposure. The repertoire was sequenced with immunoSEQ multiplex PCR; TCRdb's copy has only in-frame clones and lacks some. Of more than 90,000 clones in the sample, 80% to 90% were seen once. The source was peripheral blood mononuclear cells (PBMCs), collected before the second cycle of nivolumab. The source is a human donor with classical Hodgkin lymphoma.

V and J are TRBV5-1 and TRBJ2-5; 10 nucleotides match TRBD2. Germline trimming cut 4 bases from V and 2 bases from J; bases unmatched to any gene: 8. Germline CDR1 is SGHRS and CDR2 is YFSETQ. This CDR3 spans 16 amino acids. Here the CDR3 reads CASSPGSGRGQETQYF. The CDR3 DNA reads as TGCGCCAGCAGCCCAGGCAGCGGGAGGGGACAAGAGACCCAGTACTTC.

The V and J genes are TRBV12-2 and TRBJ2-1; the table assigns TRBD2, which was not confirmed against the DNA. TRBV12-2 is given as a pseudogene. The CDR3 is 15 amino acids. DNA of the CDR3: TGTGCAAGTCGCTGCCCGACTAGCTGCTACAATGAGCAGTTCTTC. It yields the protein CASRCPTSCYNEQFF.

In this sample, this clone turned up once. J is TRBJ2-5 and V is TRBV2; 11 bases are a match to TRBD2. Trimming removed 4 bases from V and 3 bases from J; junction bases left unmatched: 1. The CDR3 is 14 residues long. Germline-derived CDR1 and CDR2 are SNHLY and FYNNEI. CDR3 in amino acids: CASSALAGEETQYF. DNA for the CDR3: TGTGCCAGCAGTGCACTAGCGGGGGAAGAGACCCAGTACTTC.

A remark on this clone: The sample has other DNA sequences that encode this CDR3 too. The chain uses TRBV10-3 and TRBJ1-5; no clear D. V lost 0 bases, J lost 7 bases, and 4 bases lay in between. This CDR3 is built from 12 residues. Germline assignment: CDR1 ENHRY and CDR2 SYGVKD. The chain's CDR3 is CAISESGQPQHF. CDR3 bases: TGTGCCATCAGTGAGTCCGGCCAGCCCCAGCATTTT.

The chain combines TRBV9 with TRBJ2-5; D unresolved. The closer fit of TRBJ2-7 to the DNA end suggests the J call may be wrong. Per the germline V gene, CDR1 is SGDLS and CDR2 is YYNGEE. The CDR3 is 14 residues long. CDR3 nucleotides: TGTGCCAGCAGCGTAGGCCGGAGCTCCTACGAGCAGTACTTC. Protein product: CASSVGRSSYEQYF.

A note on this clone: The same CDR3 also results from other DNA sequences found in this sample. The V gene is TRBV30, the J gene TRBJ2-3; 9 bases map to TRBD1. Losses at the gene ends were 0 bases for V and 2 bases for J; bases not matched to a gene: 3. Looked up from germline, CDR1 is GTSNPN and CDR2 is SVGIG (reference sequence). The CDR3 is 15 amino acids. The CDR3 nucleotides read TGTGCCTGGAGTGTCGGACAGGGGCACACAGATACGCAGTATTTT. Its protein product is CAWSVGQGHTDTQYF.

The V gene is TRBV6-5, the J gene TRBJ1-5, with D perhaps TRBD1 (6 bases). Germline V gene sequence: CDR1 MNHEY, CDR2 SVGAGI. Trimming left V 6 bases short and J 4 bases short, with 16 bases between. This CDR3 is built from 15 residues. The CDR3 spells CASSPKGGWNQPQHF. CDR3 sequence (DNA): TGTGCCAGCAGCCCTAAGGGGGGGTGGAATCAGCCCCAGCATTTT.

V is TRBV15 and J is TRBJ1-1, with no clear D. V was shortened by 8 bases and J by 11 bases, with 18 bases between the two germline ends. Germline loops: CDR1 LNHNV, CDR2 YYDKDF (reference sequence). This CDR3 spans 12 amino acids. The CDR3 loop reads CATFKSGIGAFF. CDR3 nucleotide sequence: TGTGCCACCTTTAAGTCTGGGATTGGCGCTTTCTTT.

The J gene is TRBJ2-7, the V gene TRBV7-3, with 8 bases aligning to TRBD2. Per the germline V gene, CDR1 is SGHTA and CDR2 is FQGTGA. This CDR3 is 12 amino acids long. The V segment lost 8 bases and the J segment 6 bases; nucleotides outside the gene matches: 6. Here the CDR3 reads CASGLAVGEQYF. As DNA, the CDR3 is TGTGCCAGCGGACTAGCTGTGGGCGAGCAGTACTTC. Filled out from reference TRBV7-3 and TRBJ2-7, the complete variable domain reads GAGVSQTPSNKVTEKGKYVELRCDPISGHTALYWYRQSLGQGPEFLIYFQGTGAADDSGLPNDRFFAVRPEGSVSTLKIQRTERGDSAVYLCASGLAVGEQYFGPGTRLTVT.

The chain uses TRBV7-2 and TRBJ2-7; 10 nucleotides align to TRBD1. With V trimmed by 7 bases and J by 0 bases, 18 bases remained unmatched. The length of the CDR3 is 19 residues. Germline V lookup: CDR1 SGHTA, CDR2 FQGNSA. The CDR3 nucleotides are TGTGCCAGCAACCTTTTCGGGGGACAGGGGTTCCAAAACTCCTACGAGCAGTACTTC. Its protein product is CASNLFGGQGFQNSYEQYF. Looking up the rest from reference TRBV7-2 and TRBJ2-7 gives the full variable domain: GAGVSQSPSNKVTEKGKDVELRCDPISGHTALYWYRQSLGQGLEFLIYFQGNSAPDKSGLPSDRFSAERTGGSVSTLTIQRTQQEDSAVYLCASNLFGGQGFQNSYEQYFGPGTRLTVT.

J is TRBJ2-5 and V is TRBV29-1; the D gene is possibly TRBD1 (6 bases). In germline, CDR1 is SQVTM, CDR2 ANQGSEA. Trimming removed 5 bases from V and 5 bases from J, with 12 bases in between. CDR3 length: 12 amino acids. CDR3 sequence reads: CSVHRVGETQYF. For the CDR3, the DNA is TGCAGCGTTCACAGGGTCGGGGAGACCCAGTACTTC.

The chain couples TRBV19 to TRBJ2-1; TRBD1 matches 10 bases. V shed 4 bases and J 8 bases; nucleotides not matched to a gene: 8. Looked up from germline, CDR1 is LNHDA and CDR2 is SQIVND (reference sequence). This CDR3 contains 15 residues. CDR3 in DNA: TGTGCCAGTAGTACCCGGGACAGGGGCACGGATGAGCAGTTCTTC. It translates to CASSTRDRGTDEQFF.

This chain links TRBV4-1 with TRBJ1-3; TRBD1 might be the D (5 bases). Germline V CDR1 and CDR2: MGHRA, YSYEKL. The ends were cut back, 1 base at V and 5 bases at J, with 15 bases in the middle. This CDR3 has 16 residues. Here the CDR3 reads CASSQGTGTQRNTIYF. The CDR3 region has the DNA TGCGCCAGCAGCCAAGGGACCGGGACGCAAAGAAACACCATATATTTT.

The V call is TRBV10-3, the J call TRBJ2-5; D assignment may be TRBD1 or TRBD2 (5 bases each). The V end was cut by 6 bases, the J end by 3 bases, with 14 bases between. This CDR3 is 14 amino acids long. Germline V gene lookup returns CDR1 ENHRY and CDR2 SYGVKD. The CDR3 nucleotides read TGTGCCATCAGCGGATTCGGGGCGGAAGAGACCCAGTACTTC. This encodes CAISGFGAEETQYF.

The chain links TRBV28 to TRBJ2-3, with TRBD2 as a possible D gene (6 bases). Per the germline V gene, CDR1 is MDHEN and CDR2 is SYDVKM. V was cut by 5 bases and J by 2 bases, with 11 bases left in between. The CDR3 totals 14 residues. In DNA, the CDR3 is TGTGCCAGCAGTCCCCCGGGGGTCACAGATACGCAGTATTTT. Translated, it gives CASSPPGVTDTQYF.

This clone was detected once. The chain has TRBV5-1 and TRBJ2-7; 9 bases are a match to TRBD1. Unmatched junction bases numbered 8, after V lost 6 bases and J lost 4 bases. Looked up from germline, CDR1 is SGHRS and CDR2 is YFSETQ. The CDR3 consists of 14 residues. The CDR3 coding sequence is TGCGCCAGCAAGGTGCGGGACAGGGAATACGAGCAGTACTTC. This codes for CASKVRDREYEQYF.

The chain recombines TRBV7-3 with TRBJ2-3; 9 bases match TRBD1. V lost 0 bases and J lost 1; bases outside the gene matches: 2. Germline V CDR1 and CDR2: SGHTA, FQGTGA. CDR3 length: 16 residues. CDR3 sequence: CASSLTGTGRTDTQYF. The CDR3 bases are TGTGCCAGCAGCTTAACCGGGACAGGGCGCACAGATACGCAGTATTTT.

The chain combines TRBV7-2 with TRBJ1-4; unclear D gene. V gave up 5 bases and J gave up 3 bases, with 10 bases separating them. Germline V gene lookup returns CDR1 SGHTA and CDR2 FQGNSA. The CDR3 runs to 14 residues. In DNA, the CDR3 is TGTGCCAGCAGCCACGGACTATCTAATGAAAAACTGTTTTTT. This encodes CASSHGLSNEKLFF.

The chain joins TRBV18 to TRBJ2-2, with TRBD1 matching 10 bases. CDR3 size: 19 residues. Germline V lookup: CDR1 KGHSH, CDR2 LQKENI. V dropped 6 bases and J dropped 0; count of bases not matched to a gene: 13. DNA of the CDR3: TGTGCCAGCTCCCGCGTCAATCCTGGGACAGGGGCGAACACCGGGGAGCTGTTTTTT. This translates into CASSRVNPGTGANTGELFF.

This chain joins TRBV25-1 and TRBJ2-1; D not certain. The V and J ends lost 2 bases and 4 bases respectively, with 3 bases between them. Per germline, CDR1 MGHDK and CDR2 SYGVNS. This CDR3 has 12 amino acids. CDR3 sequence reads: CASSEKYNEQFF. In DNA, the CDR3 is TGTGCCAGCAGTGAAAAATACAATGAGCAGTTCTTC.

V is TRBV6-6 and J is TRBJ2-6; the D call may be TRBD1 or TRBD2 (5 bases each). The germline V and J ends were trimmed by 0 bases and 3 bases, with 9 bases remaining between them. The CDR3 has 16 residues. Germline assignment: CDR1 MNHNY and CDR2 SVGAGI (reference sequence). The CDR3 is CASSYSGTLGANVLTF. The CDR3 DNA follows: TGTGCCAGCAGTTACTCGGGGACCCTTGGGGCCAACGTCCTGACTTTC.

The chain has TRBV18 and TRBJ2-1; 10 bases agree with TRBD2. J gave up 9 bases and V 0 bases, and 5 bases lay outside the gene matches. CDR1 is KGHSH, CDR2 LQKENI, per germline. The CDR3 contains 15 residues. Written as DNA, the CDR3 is TGTGCCAGCTCACCACCGAGCGGGAGGGTTGGTGAGCAGTTCTTC. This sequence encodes CASSPPSGRVGEQFF.

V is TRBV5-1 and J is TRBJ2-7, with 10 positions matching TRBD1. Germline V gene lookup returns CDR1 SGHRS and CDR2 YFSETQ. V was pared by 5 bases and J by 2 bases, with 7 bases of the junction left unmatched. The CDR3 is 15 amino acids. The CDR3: CASSLRGTGAYEQYF. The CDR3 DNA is TGCGCCAGCAGTCTTCGCGGGACAGGGGCCTACGAGCAGTACTTC.

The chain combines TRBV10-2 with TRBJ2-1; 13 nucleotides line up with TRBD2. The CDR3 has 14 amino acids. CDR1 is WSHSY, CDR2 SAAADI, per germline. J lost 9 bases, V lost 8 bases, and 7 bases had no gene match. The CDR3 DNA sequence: TGCGCCAGCGGAGGACTAGCGGGAGCATCTGAGCAGTTCTTC. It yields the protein CASGGLAGASEQFF.

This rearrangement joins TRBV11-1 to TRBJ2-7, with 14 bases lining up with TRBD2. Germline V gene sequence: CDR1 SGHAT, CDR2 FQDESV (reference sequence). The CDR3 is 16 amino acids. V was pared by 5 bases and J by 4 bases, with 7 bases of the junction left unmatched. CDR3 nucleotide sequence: TGTGCCAGCAGCCCGGGACTAGCGGGAGTATTGTACGAGCAGTACTTC. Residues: CASSPGLAGVLYEQYF.

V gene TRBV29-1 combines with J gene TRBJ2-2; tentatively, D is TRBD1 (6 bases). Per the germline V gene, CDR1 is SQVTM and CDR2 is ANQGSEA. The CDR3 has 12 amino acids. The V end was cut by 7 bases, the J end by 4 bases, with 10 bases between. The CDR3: CSAGASTGELFF. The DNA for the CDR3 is TGCAGCGCAGGGGCGAGCACCGGGGAGCTGTTTTTT.

The CDR3 reads CATGTGGSYEQYF. For the CDR3, the DNA is TGTGCCACCGGGACAGGGGGGAGTTACGAGCAGTACTTC. The chain is built from TRBV10-3 and TRBJ2-7, with TRBD1 identical over 11 bases. Germline trimming cut 10 bases from V and 4 bases from J; bases unmatched to any gene: 6. This CDR3 is built from 13 residues. Per the germline V gene, CDR1 is ENHRY and CDR2 is SYGVKD.

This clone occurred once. The CDR3 sequence: CAWNLGLAGKNIQYF. The CDR3 region has the DNA TGTGCCTGGAACCTCGGACTAGCGGGCAAAAACATTCAGTACTTC. The V gene is TRBV30, the J gene TRBJ2-4; 11 bases map to TRBD2. Germline CDR1 GTSNPN, CDR2 SVGIG (reference sequence). This CDR3 contains 15 residues. With 4 bases clipped from V and 3 bases from J, the junction kept 5 bases outside the gene matches.

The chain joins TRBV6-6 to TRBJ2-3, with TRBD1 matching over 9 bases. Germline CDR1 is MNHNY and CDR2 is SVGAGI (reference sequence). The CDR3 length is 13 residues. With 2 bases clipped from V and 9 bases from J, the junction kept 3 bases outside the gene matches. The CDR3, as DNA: TGTGCCAGCAGTTACCGAGACAGGGGGACGCAGTATTTT. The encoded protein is CASSYRDRGTQYF.

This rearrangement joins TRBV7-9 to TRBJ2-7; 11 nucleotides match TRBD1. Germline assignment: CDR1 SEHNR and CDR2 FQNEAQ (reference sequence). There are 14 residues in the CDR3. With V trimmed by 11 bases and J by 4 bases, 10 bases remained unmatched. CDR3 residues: CASRSGQGAYEQYF. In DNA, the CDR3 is TGTGCCTCCCGCAGTGGACAGGGGGCGTACGAGCAGTACTTC.

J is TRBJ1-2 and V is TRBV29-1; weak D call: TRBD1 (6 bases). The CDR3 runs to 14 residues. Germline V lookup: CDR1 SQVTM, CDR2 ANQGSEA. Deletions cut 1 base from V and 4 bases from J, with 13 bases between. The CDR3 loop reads CSVEGGAKSYGYTF. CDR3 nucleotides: TGCAGCGTTGAAGGGGGGGCAAAAAGCTATGGCTACACCTTC.